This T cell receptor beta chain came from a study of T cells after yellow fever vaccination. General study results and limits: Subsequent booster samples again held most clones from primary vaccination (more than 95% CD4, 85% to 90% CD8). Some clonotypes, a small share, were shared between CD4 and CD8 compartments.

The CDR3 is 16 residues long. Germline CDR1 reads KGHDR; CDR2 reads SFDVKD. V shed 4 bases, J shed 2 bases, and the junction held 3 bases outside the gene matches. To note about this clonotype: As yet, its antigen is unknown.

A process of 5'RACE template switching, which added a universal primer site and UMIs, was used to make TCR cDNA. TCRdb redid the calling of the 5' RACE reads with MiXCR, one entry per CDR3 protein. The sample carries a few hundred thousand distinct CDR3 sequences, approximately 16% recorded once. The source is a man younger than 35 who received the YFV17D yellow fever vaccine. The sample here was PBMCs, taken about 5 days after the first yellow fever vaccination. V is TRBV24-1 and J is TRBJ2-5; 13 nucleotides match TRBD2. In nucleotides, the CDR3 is TGTGCCACCAGTGAGACTAGCGGGGGGATTCAAGAGACCCAGTACTTC. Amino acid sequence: CATSETSGGIQETQYF.